This T cell receptor beta chain is from a study of vaccination and CD4 T cells after COVID-19. V lost 10 bases to trimming and J lost 0 bases, with 18 bases between them. Germline-derived CDR1 and CDR2 are MDHEN and SYDVKM. There are 15 residues in the CDR3. Concerning this clonotype itself: Its antigen is unidentified.

As to treatment: roughly nine-day PBMC culture with coronavirus spike peptide pools or control peptides (ViraFEST assay). Oncomine TCR Beta short-read sequencing was applied to DNA from cultured CD4+ T cells. Each CDR3 protein gets one entry after TCRdb re-called the PCR reads with MiXCR. In the table there are fewer than 15,000 distinct CDR3 sequences, roughly two fifths of which are singletons. V is TRBV28 and J is TRBJ1-2; D is perhaps TRBD1 (6 bases). Sequenced material: CD4+ T cells from blood, cultured in vitro, taken after SARS-CoV-2 vaccination. This sequence originates from a human donor who had recovered from COVID-19. CDR3 in amino acids: CAIRTGLLSNYGYTF. The CDR3 DNA reads TGTGCCATCAGAACAGGGTTACTATCTAACTATGGCTACACCTTC.